The clone carrying this T cell receptor beta chain was seen once. The sample comes from a study of blood T cell repertoires in COVID-19. V shed 3 bases and J shed 5 bases, with 10 bases lying between them. The CDR3 spans 14 residues. In germline, CDR1 is KGHSH, CDR2 LQKENI. Clones were read by immunoSEQ multiplex PCR, and TCRdb kept only the in-frame ones, dropping some. The sample yields about 260,000 clones, about 88% seen once. V is TRBV18 and J is TRBJ1-4; D unresolved. The receptor comes from a man under 40 with active or convalescent COVID-19. The sequencing sample was made of peripheral blood. In DNA, the CDR3 is TGTGCCAGCTCACCGCAAAACGGGAATGAAAAACTGTTTTTT. It codes for CASSPQNGNEKLFF.